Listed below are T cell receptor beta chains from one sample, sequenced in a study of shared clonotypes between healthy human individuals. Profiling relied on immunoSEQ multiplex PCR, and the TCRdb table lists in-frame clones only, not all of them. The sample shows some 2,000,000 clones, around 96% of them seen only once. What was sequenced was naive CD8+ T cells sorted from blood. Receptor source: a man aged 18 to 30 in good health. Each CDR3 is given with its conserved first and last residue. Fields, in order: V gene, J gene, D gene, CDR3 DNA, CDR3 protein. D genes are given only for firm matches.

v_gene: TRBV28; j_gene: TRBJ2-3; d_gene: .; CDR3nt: TGTGCCACCTCAGAGGCACCTAGCACAGATACGCAGTATTTT; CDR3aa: CATSEAPSTDTQYF
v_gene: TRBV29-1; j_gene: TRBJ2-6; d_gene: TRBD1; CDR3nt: TGCAGCGTTCTTGCCGGGACAGCCTTAAGCTCTGGGGCCAACGTCCTGACTTTC; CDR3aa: CSVLAGTALSSGANVLTF
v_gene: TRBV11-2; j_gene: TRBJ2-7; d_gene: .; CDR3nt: TGTGCCAGCAGCTACGGCGGTAATCCCTACGAGCAGTACTTC; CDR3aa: CASSYGGNPYEQYF
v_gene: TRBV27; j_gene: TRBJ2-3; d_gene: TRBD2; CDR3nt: TGTGCCAGCAGTTTATCATCTAGCGGGGGTTTACTAACTAGCACAGATACGCAGTATTTT; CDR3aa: CASSLSSSGGLLTSTDTQYF
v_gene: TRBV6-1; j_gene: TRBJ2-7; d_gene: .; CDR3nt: TGTGCCAGCAGTGAAGGGGGTCCCTACGAGCAGTACTTC; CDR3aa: CASSEGGPYEQYF
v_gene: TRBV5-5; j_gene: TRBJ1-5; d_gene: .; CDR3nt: TGTGCCAGCAGCCCGATTTTCGATCGGCCCCAGCATTTT; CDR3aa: CASSPIFDRPQHF
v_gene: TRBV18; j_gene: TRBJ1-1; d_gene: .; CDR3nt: TGTGCCAGCTCACCACCCATCAGTAGGGGAACTGAAGCTTTCTTT; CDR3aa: CASSPPISRGTEAFF
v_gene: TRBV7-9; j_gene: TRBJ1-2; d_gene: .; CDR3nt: TGTGCCAGCAGCTCCGCGGGCACACTCTATGGCTACACCTTC; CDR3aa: CASSSAGTLYGYTF
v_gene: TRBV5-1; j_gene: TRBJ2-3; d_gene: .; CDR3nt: TGCGCCAGCAGCGCGGAGGGGGGCACAGATACGCAGTATTTT; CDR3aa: CASSAEGGTDTQYF
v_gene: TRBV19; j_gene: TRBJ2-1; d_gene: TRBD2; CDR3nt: TGTGCCAGTAGTATCGATAGCGGGCACTCCTACAATGAGCAGTTCTTC; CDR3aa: CASSIDSGHSYNEQFF
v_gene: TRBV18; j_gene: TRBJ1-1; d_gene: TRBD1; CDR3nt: TGTGCCAGCTCACCAGTCCAGCAGGGGGCAGGGAACACTGAAGCTTTCTTT; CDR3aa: CASSPVQQGAGNTEAFF
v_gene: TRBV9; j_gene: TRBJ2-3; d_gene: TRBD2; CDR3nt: TGTGCCAGCAGCGTACAGCTAGCGGGGGGCTATGATACGCAGTATTTT; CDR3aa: CASSVQLAGGYDTQYF
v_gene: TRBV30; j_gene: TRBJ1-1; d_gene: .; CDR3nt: TGTGCCTGGAGTCCCCAGGTTGAAGCTTTCTTT; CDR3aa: CAWSPQVEAFF
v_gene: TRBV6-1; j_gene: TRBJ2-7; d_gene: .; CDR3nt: TGTGCCAGCAGTGAAGTCGGGCAGGGCTACGAGCAGTACTTC; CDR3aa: CASSEVGQGYEQYF
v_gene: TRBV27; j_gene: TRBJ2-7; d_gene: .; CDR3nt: TGTGCCAGCAGTCCGTCTAGAGGGGACCCCTACGAGCAGTACTTC; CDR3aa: CASSPSRGDPYEQYF
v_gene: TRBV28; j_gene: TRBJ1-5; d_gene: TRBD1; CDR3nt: TGTGCCAGCAGTGGGACAGTTAATCAGCCCCAGCATTTT; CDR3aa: CASSGTVNQPQHF
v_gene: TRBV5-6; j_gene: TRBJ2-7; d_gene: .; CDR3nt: TGTGCCAGCAGCTTGGGGACAGTAGCCTACGAGCAGTACTTC; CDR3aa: CASSLGTVAYEQYF
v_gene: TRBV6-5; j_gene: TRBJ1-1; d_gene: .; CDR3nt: TGTGCCAGCAGTTACGACTGGAACACTGAAGCTTTCTTT; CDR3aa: CASSYDWNTEAFF
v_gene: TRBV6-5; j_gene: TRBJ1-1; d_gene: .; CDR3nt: TGTGCCAGCAGTTACCAAGGGGGGGGGACTGAAGCTTTCTTT; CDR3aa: CASSYQGGGTEAFF
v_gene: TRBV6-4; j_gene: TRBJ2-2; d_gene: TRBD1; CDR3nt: TGTGCCAGCAGTGATACCTCGGGACAGCCCGGCTTCACCGGGGAGCTGTTTTTT; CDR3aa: CASSDTSGQPGFTGELFF
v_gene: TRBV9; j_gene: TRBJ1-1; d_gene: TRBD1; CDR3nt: TGTGCCAGCAGCATGGGACAGTCGAACACTGAAGCTTTCTTT; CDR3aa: CASSMGQSNTEAFF
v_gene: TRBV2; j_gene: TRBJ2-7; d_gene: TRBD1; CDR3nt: TGTGCCAGCAGTGACGGACAGGTCTCCTACGAGCAGTACTTC; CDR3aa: CASSDGQVSYEQYF